Listed below are T cell receptor beta chains from one sample, sequenced in a study of T cell responses to AZD1222 COVID-19 vaccine. Sequenced by immunoSEQ multiplex PCR; TCRdb stores in-frame clones only, minus some. Seen here are 93,000 or so clones, over 75% observed once, and the top ten hold 20%. Sequencing used peripheral blood, obtained on day 0 of AZD1222 vaccination. The receptors here all came from an adult in good health. CDR3s include the opening cysteine and the closing phenylalanine or tryptophan. D genes are given only for firm matches. Clone size appears in some rows only: once, few, many, or a class for an expanded clone.

clone_size,d_call,cdr3_length,j_call,v_call,cdr3_nt,cdr3_aa
-,TRBD1,16,TRBJ1-3,TRBV28,TGTGCCAGCAGTTTCTCGGGACAGTCCTCTGGAAACACCATATATTTT,CASSFSGQSSGNTIYF
-,TRBD1,14,TRBJ2-5,TRBV7-9,TGTGCCAGCAGCCCAGGACAGGGACAAGAGACCCAGTACTTC,CASSPGQGQETQYF
-,TRBD1,15,TRBJ2-1,TRBV10-3,TGTGCCATCAGGGGGACAGTTAGCTCCTACAATGAGCAGTTCTTC,CAIRGTVSSYNEQFF
-,-,10,TRBJ2-1,TRBV5-4,TGTGCCAGCAGCGGCGATGAGCAGTTCTTC,CASSGDEQFF
-,TRBD2,13,TRBJ2-7,TRBV7-6,TGTGCCAGCAGCTTAGTGGGGGGGGACGAGCAGTACTTC,CASSLVGGDEQYF
-,-,14,TRBJ1-2,TRBV5-4,TGTGCCAGCAGCTTTGACCCAGGTATAGATGGCTACACCTTC,CASSFDPGIDGYTF
-,-,13,TRBJ1-5,TRBV11-2,TGTGCCAGCAGCTTTGGGTCACGTCAGCCCCAGCATTTT,CASSFGSRQPQHF
-,TRBD2,16,TRBJ2-5,TRBV5-1,TGCGCCAGCAGCTTTGGACGGACTAGCGGGGAAGAGACCCAGTACTTC,CASSFGRTSGEETQYF
-,-,14,TRBJ1-1,TRBV16,TGTGCCAGCAGCCAATCGGGGGGTATCCGCCGAGCTTTCTTT,CASSQSGGIRRAFF
-,-,13,TRBJ1-2,TRBV10-3,TGTGCCATCAGTGACTCTTTCCAATCAGGCTACACCTTC,CAISDSFQSGYTF
-,-,15,TRBJ1-4,TRBV7-2,TGTGCCAGCAGCGCTTGGGCGGGCTCCAGTGAAAAACTGTTTTTT,CASSAWAGSSEKLFF
-,TRBD2,15,TRBJ2-1,TRBV7-2,TGTGCCAGCTGCGAGACTAGCAGCTCCTACAATGAGCAGTTCTTC,CASCETSSSYNEQFF
-,-,15,TRBJ1-5,TRBV2,TGTGCCAGCGGGGGGGTGATAGATAGCAATCAGCCCCAGCATTTT,CASGGVIDSNQPQHF
-,-,15,TRBJ1-6,TRBV9,TGTGCCAGCAGCCCGGAGAGCTCCTATAATTCACCCCTCCACTTT,CASSPESSYNSPLHF
-,-,15,TRBJ1-5,TRBV28,TGTGCCAGCAGTTTTTCCGGGACGGGTTATCAGCCCCAGCATTTT,CASSFSGTGYQPQHF
-,TRBD2,14,TRBJ2-7,TRBV7-2,TGTGCCAGCAGCCTATGGGCGGGGGGACGGGAGCAGTACTTC,CASSLWAGGREQYF
many,-,16,TRBJ1-1,TRBV7-9,TGTGCCAGCAGGCCCAAAGAGCGACTCGAGGTGGCTGAAGCTTTCTTT,CASRPKERLEVAEAFF
-,-,12,TRBJ1-4,TRBV12-3/TRBV12-4,TGTGCCAGCGGGGCAACTAATGAAAAACTGTTTTTT,CASGATNEKLFF
-,-,16,TRBJ1-6,TRBV4-1,TGCGCCAGCAGCCAAGATATGGGGAGCTATAATTCACCCCTCCACTTT,CASSQDMGSYNSPLHF
-,TRBD1,14,TRBJ2-7,TRBV6-5,TGTGCCAGCAGGATGGACAGGAAAGCCTACGAGCAGTACTTC,CASRMDRKAYEQYF
-,TRBD1,13,TRBJ1-1,TRBV5-4,TGTGCCAGCAGCTGGGACAGAAACACTGAAGCTTTCTTT,CASSWDRNTEAFF
-,TRBD1,15,TRBJ1-1,TRBV18,TGTGCCAGCTCCCCTTTCGGGACAGCGAACACTGAAGCTTTCTTT,CASSPFGTANTEAFF
-,-,15,TRBJ1-4,TRBV11-2,TGTGCCAGCAGCACAGCCGGGGAGGCGGTTGAAAAACTGTTTTTT,CASSTAGEAVEKLFF
-,-,15,TRBJ2-3,TRBV11-2,TGTGCCAGCAACCAGGGGATTCCTAGCACAGATACGCAGTATTTT,CASNQGIPSTDTQYF
-,TRBD2,16,TRBJ2-1,TRBV19,TGTGCCAGTAGTACCCGACTAGCGAGCTCCTACAATGAGCAGTTCTTC,CASSTRLASSYNEQFF
-,TRBD2,16,TRBJ2-7,TRBV28,TGTGCCAGCAGTGGTGGCGGGACTAGTTCCCTATACGAGCAGTACTTC,CASSGGGTSSLYEQYF
-,-,14,TRBJ1-2,TRBV10-3,TGTGCCATCACCTTGTCAGGGTCTAACTATGGCTACACCTTC,CAITLSGSNYGYTF
-,-,15,TRBJ2-5,TRBV7-9,TGTGCCAGCAGCTTAGGGGCTGCCCTGGAGGCGACCCAGTACTTC,CASSLGAALEATQYF
once,-,16,TRBJ1-5,TRBV5-5,TGTGCCAGCAGCTCGCTACCGGGACTAAACAATCAGCCCCAGCATTTT,CASSSLPGLNNQPQHF
-,-,15,TRBJ2-1,TRBV10-2,TGCGCCAGCAGTGCTCTAACGGGACGGGCCAATGAGCAGTTCTTC,CASSALTGRANEQFF
-,-,13,TRBJ2-5,TRBV19,TGTGCCAGTACCCCGGCCGGTTTAGAGACCCAGTACTTC,CASTPAGLETQYF
-,-,13,TRBJ1-2,TRBV6-1,TGTGCCAGCAGTGAAGTCTGGTCCGGGGGCTACACCTTC,CASSEVWSGGYTF
-,TRBD1,16,TRBJ2-7,TRBV18,TGTGCCAGCTCACCATATCAAGGGGACAGGCTCTACGAGCAGTACTTC,CASSPYQGDRLYEQYF
few,-,16,TRBJ1-5,TRBV10-3,TGTGCCATCAGTGAGGGCTACGCGGTTAGCAATCAGCCCCAGCATTTT,CAISEGYAVSNQPQHF
-,TRBD1,15,TRBJ1-4,TRBV6-6,TGTGCCAGCAGTAGAGGACAGGGAACTAATGAAAAACTGTTTTTT,CASSRGQGTNEKLFF
-,-,17,TRBJ2-3,TRBV28,TGTGCCAGCAGTTTAGACGGTGGGGGTTCTAGCACAGATACGCAGTATTTT,CASSLDGGGSSTDTQYF
once,-,15,TRBJ1-5,TRBV5-8,TGTGCCAGCAGCTTGGGGAGTCCCCAAGGTCAGCCCCAGCATTTT,CASSLGSPQGQPQHF
-,-,14,TRBJ1-5,TRBV25-1,TGTGCCAGCAGTGCCTTTACGGGTGGGGAGCCCCAGCATTTT,CASSAFTGGEPQHF
-,TRBD2,16,TRBJ2-7,TRBV7-2,TGTGCCAGCAGCTTAGTCCCGGGACTAGCGGGAGACGAGCAGTACTTC,CASSLVPGLAGDEQYF
-,TRBD1,14,TRBJ2-7,TRBV9,TGTGCCAGCAGCGGACAGGGGGCCAGCTACGAGCAGTACTTC,CASSGQGASYEQYF
-,-,14,TRBJ1-1,TRBV6-5,TGTGCCAGCAGGGACCAAATGACGAACACTGAAGCTTTCTTT,CASRDQMTNTEAFF
-,TRBD2,13,TRBJ2-4,TRBV12-3/TRBV12-4,TGTGCCAGCACCCCTAGCGGGGCAAACATTCAGTACTTC,CASTPSGANIQYF
few,TRBD1,15,TRBJ1-5,TRBV19,TGTGCCAGTAGTCGGGACAGGGGGCCCAATCAGCCCCAGCATTTT,CASSRDRGPNQPQHF
-,-,14,TRBJ1-5,TRBV10-3,TGTGCCATCAGCCTCCTTCAGGGAGGTCAGCCCCAGCATTTT,CAISLLQGGQPQHF
-,TRBD1,15,TRBJ2-3,TRBV14,TGTGCCAGCAGCCAGAGGGGACAGAGCACAGATACGCAGTATTTT,CASSQRGQSTDTQYF
-,-,13,TRBJ1-1,TRBV19,TGTGCCAGTAATAAGGGGGGGCGGATTGAAGCTTTCTTT,CASNKGGRIEAFF
-,TRBD2,16,TRBJ2-5,TRBV4-3,TGCGCCAGCAGCCAAAATGGGGGCGGGGGGAGCGAGACCCAGTACTTC,CASSQNGGGGSETQYF
-,-,14,TRBJ1-3,TRBV11-2,TGTGCCAGCAGCTTAGACCCGGGGGCGAACACCATATATTTT,CASSLDPGANTIYF
-,TRBD1,14,TRBJ2-7,TRBV30,TGTGCCTGGAGTGCCCCCGGGACAGCTTACGAGCAGTACTTC,CAWSAPGTAYEQYF
-,-,13,TRBJ1-5,TRBV12-3/TRBV12-4,TGTGCCAGCAGTTTAGCAGGAGATCAGCCCCAGCATTTT,CASSLAGDQPQHF
-,TRBD1,14,TRBJ1-2,TRBV5-4,TGTGCCAGCAGCTTGACAGGGGGCGCGTCTGGCTACACCTTC,CASSLTGGASGYTF
-,TRBD1,15,TRBJ2-1,TRBV11-2,TGTGCCAGCAGCTTATTCGGGACAGTGCCCAATGAGCAGTTCTTC,CASSLFGTVPNEQFF
-,-,15,TRBJ1-3,TRBV30,TGTGCCTGGAGTGTACCCGGGAACTCTGGAAACACCATATATTTT,CAWSVPGNSGNTIYF